The rows below give T cell receptor beta chains drawn from one sample of a study of vaccination effects on CD4 cells after COVID-19. No antigen has been assigned to these receptors. Profiled with immunoSEQ multiplex PCR; TCRdb holds only in-frame clones, not every one. The table has 20,000 to 30,000 clones, roughly 69% seen once. The sample consisted of CD4+ T cells from PBMCs cultured with SARS-CoV-2 spike peptides, taken before COVID-19 vaccination. Every receptor here comes from a human donor who had a prior SARS-CoV-2 infection. The CDR3 runs from the conserved cysteine through the conserved F or W. A D gene is named only where the DNA matches it firmly. The listing skips clone size in some rows; elsewhere it reads once, few, many or a size class.

j_call d_call clone_size v_call cdr3_aa cdr3_nt
TRBJ1-2 - - TRBV2 CASSPSRDIYGYTF TGTGCCAGCAGTCCGTCCCGGGACATTTATGGCTACACCTTC
TRBJ1-1 TRBD1 few TRBV30 CAWSRGMNTEAFF TGTGCCTGGAGCAGGGGGATGAACACTGAAGCTTTCTTT
TRBJ1-2 - - TRBV24-1 CATSDLTTDGYTF TGTGCCACCAGTGATTTGACGACAGATGGCTACACCTTC
TRBJ2-7 - once TRBV6-2/TRBV6-3 CASSCRDKSFCEQYF TGTGCCAGCAGTTGCCGGGACAAATCGTTCTGCGAGCAGTACTTC
TRBJ1-4 - - TRBV7-9 CASSLGRGHLNEKLFF TGTGCCAGCAGCTTAGGTCGGGGTCATCTTAATGAAAAACTGTTTTTT
TRBJ1-5 - few TRBV28 CASRGFGDQPQHF TGTGCCAGCAGGGGTTTTGGAGATCAGCCCCAGCATTTT
TRBJ1-2 TRBD1 - TRBV18 CASSPNRGPDYGYTF TGTGCCAGCTCACCAAACAGGGGGCCTGACTATGGCTACACCTTC
TRBJ2-1 TRBD1 - TRBV6-6 CASRDTWDRVAEQFF TGTGCCAGCAGAGACACTTGGGACAGGGTCGCCGAGCAGTTCTTC
TRBJ2-5 TRBD2 few TRBV2 CASSEERGDSQETQYF TGTGCCAGCAGTGAAGAGCGGGGGGACTCCCAAGAGACCCAGTACTTC
TRBJ1-4 - - TRBV2 CASRFGGGNEKLFF TGTGCCAGCAGGTTCGGGGGGGGAAATGAAAAACTGTTTTTT
TRBJ2-7 TRBD2 - TRBV9 CASSLGAGGTYEQYF TGTGCCAGCAGCCTTGGGGCGGGGGGGACCTACGAGCAGTACTTC
TRBJ1-2 - - TRBV5-4 CASRREGETLNYGYTF TGTGCCAGCAGAAGGGAGGGAGAGACTCTTAACTATGGCTACACCTTC
TRBJ1-5 - - TRBV2 CASSVDGRNQPQHF TGTGCCAGCAGTGTAGACGGGCGCAATCAGCCCCAGCATTTT
TRBJ1-2 - - TRBV19 CASSIVQANYGYTF TGTGCCAGTAGTATAGTGCAGGCTAACTATGGCTACACCTTC
TRBJ1-2 TRBD1 few TRBV2 CASSRDRVYGGYTF TGTGCCAGCTCCAGGGACAGGGTTTATGGTGGCTACACCTTC
TRBJ1-5 - - TRBV19 CASSTKDPNQPQHF TGTGCCAGTAGTACCAAGGACCCTAATCAGCCCCAGCATTTT
TRBJ1-2 - few TRBV4-1 CASSQATGKYGYTF TGCGCCAGCAGCCAAGCTACGGGGAAATATGGCTACACCTTC
TRBJ2-7 - - TRBV6-2/TRBV6-3 CASSPRGTGSYEQYF TGTGCCAGCAGCCCCAGGGGAACAGGCTCCTACGAGCAGTACTTC
TRBJ2-1 - few TRBV9 CASSVRGIELHNEQFF TGTGCCAGCAGCGTTCGCGGTATCGAGCTCCACAATGAGCAGTTCTTC
TRBJ2-4 - few TRBV11-2 CASSLESNIQYF TGTGCCAGCAGCTTAGAGTCTAACATTCAGTACTTC
TRBJ1-5 - few TRBV2 CASLEGRLGQPQHF TGTGCCAGCTTGGAGGGGAGATTGGGTCAGCCCCAGCATTTT
TRBJ1-5 TRBD1 few TRBV24-1 CATSAGGSQPQHF TGTGCCACCAGTGCAGGGGGCTCTCAGCCCCAGCATTTT
TRBJ2-5 - once TRBV10-3 CAISESPQASAQGTQYF TGTGCCATCAGTGAATCTCCCCAAGCTAGCGCCCAGGGGACCCAGTACTTC
TRBJ1-1 - - TRBV19 CASSKGTENTEAFF TGTGCCAGTAGTAAAGGGACCGAGAACACTGAAGCTTTCTTT
TRBJ2-3 - once TRBV5-1 CASSRTGTTDTQYF TGCGCCAGCAGCCGTACAGGGACCACAGATACGCAGTATTTT
TRBJ2-7 TRBD1 - TRBV5-1 CASSSTGGSYEQYF TGCGCCAGCAGCTCTACAGGGGGCTCCTACGAGCAGTACTTC
TRBJ1-3 - - TRBV14 CASSQGSGVWGNTIYF TGTGCCAGCAGCCAAGGTTCGGGAGTTTGGGGAAACACCATATATTTT
TRBJ2-7 TRBD1 - TRBV6-5 CASSSGQRYSYEQYF TGTGCCAGCAGTTCGGGACAGCGGTATTCCTACGAGCAGTACTTC
TRBJ1-1 TRBD1 - TRBV6-2/TRBV6-3 CASSSGGFVNTEAFF TGTGCCAGCAGTTCAGGGGGTTTTGTGAACACTGAAGCTTTCTTT
TRBJ1-5 - - TRBV24-1 CATSDPNSNQPQHF TGTGCCACCAGTGACCCGAATAGCAATCAGCCCCAGCATTTT
TRBJ2-1 TRBD2 once TRBV7-2 CASSPGIAGVKQFF TGTGCCAGCAGCCCCGGGATAGCGGGAGTTAAGCAGTTCTTC
TRBJ1-5 TRBD1 - TRBV19 CASSSPGGGPNQPQHF TGTGCCAGTAGTAGTCCAGGGGGCGGCCCCAATCAGCCCCAGCATTTT
TRBJ1-6 TRBD1 - TRBV23-1 CASRTGTDYNSPLHF TGCGCCAGCAGGACCGGGACAGACTATAATTCACCCCTCCACTTT
TRBJ1-5 - few TRBV2 CASSGRGHQPQHF TGTGCCAGCAGTGGCAGGGGTCACCAGCCCCAGCATTTT
TRBJ1-2 - - TRBV3-1/TRBV3-2 CASTSGSYGYTF TGTGCCAGTACATCAGGATCCTATGGCTACACCTTC
TRBJ1-2 - - TRBV3-1/TRBV3-2 CASSQGGPGYGYTF TGTGCCAGCAGCCAAGGGGGGCCTGGCTATGGCTACACCTTC
TRBJ1-1 TRBD1 - TRBV24-1 CATSDSRTGNTEAFF TGTGCCACCAGTGATTCCCGGACAGGGAACACTGAAGCTTTCTTT
TRBJ2-7 TRBD2 - TRBV7-9 CASSFSTSGPSTNQYF TGTGCCAGCAGCTTCTCAACTAGCGGACCATCTACGAACCAGTACTTC
TRBJ2-3 - - TRBV4-2 CASSQGSLVTTQYF TGTGCCAGCAGCCAAGGGTCTCTAGTTACAACGCAGTATTTT
TRBJ2-1 TRBD2 - TRBV5-1 CASTPTSGIASNEQFF TGCGCCAGCACACCAACTAGCGGGATAGCGAGCAATGAGCAGTTCTTC
TRBJ2-3 TRBD2 - TRBV7-9 CASSEQGTSVTDTQYF TGTGCCAGCAGCGAACAGGGGACTAGCGTTACAGATACGCAGTATTTT
TRBJ1-1 - - TRBV18 CASSPLVGNTEAFF TGTGCCAGCTCACCTCTAGTGGGGAACACTGAAGCTTTCTTT
TRBJ1-1 TRBD1 - TRBV2 CASSGSYRTGEAFF TGTGCCAGCAGTGGGTCATACAGGACAGGGGAAGCTTTCTTT
TRBJ2-3 - - TRBV4-2 CASSQDWVGLGTDTQYF TGTGCCAGCAGCCAAGACTGGGTGGGATTGGGCACAGATACGCAGTATTTT
TRBJ2-2 TRBD2 - TRBV10-2 CASRDPSGGNTGELFF TGCGCCAGCAGGGACCCTAGCGGGGGGAACACCGGGGAGCTGTTTTTT
TRBJ1-3 - - TRBV18 CASSPPLLGSGNTIYF TGTGCCAGCTCACCACCTTTGCTTGGCTCTGGAAACACCATATATTTT
TRBJ2-3 - - TRBV5-6 CASSLGGITHFTDTQYF TGTGCCAGCAGCTTGGGTGGCATAACACACTTCACAGATACGCAGTATTTT
TRBJ2-5 TRBD1 - TRBV7-9 CASSLQGTGQETQYF TGTGCCAGCAGCTTACAAGGGACAGGACAAGAGACCCAGTACTTC
TRBJ1-1 TRBD1 - TRBV10-1 CASSLGQGRLSGGTEAFF TGCGCCAGCAGTTTAGGACAGGGGCGTCTTTCGGGGGGCACTGAAGCTTTCTTT
TRBJ2-1 TRBD2 - TRBV11-2 CASSLGGSGSYNEQFF TGTGCCAGCAGCTTAGGAGGTAGCGGGAGCTACAATGAGCAGTTCTTC